These 15 T cell receptor beta chains were sequenced from one sample in a study of cytomegalovirus exposure and HLA in healthy donors. 60 Vbeta and 13 Jbeta primers were used in PCR. Produced via immunoSEQ multiplex PCR; TCRdb's table is partial and in-frame only. Altogether under 150,000 clones are present, about 83% being singletons, with the ten largest covering 0.95% to 1.5%. Sequencing used PBMCs. The receptors originated from a girl aged 2 to 10 in good health and CMV-seronegative.

This clone occurred a few times. V is TRBV7-9 and J is TRBJ2-1; tentative D call: TRBD1 (5 bases). CDR3 length: 16 residues. Trimming removed 4 bases at V and 0 bases at J, with 13 bases between. Germline V lookup: CDR1 SEHNR, CDR2 FQNEAQ (reference sequence). CDR3 sequence: CASSSTASSSYNEQFF. The DNA for the CDR3 is TGTGCCAGCAGCTCGACAGCATCCAGCTCCTACAATGAGCAGTTCTTC.

The sample holds one count of this clone. The genes are TRBV5-1 and TRBJ2-7, with 9 bases aligning to TRBD2. V was clipped by 4 bases and J by 5 bases; unmatched bases: 7. The germline CDR1 and CDR2 sequences are SGHRS and YFSETQ. The CDR3 loop spans 14 amino acids. This CDR3 is CASSLLAGDDEQYF. CDR3 sequence (DNA): TGCGCCAGCAGCCTTTTAGCGGGAGATGACGAGCAGTACTTC.

This chain joins TRBV27 and TRBJ2-1; 11 bases fit TRBD2. The CDR3 totals 16 residues. V dropped 4 bases and J dropped 4; count of bases not matched to a gene: 6. Per the germline V gene, CDR1 is MNHEY and CDR2 is SMNVEV (reference sequence). The CDR3 sequence is CASSYSGTSGYNEQFF. CDR3 nucleotide sequence: TGTGCCAGCAGTTACTCCGGGACTAGCGGATACAATGAGCAGTTCTTC.

The rearrangement links TRBV6-1 to TRBJ2-7; D gene unclear. V lost 11 bases, J lost 4 bases, and 9 bases lay in between. This CDR3 has 10 residues. Germline V CDR1 and CDR2: MNHNS, SASEGT. The CDR3 region is CASNVYEQYF. In DNA form, the CDR3 reads TGTGCCTCCAATGTTTACGAGCAGTACTTC.

V gene TRBV29-1 combines with J gene TRBJ2-1; the D gene is possibly TRBD2 (6 bases). The CDR3 is 15 amino acids. Trimming removed 3 bases from V and 0 bases from J, with 12 bases in between. Germline assignment: CDR1 SQVTM and CDR2 ANQGSEA. The CDR3 DNA is TGCAGCGTTGATAGACTAGGGAGCTCCTACAATGAGCAGTTCTTC. It codes for CSVDRLGSSYNEQFF.

This clone was detected only once. The V and J genes are TRBV2 and TRBJ1-1, with 10 bases matching TRBD1. V trimming: 8 bases; J trimming: 4 bases; junction bases outside the gene matches: 4. CDR1 is SNHLY and CDR2 is FYNNEI in the germline V gene. The CDR3 is 13 amino acids. In DNA form, the CDR3 reads TGTGCCAGCGGGACAGGGGAGGGCACTGAAGCTTTCTTT. Translated, it gives CASGTGEGTEAFF.

The chain carries TRBV5-4 and TRBJ2-5; tentative D call: TRBD1 (6 bases). Germline V gene sequence: CDR1 SGHNT, CDR2 YYREEE (reference sequence). This CDR3 is built from 11 residues. Trimming shortened V by 2 bases and J by 10 bases, and 9 bases separated the two germline ends. CDR3 loop: CASSFNRVQYF. The CDR3 DNA reads TGTGCCAGCAGCTTCAACAGGGTCCAGTACTTC.

The sample holds one count of this clone. CDR3 residues: CASSPWGGETQYF. In nucleotides, the CDR3 is TGTGCCAGCAGCCCTTGGGGGGGAGAGACCCAGTACTTC. The rearrangement uses TRBV9 and TRBJ2-5; 7 bases are a match to TRBD2. The CDR3 runs 13 residues. CDR1 is SGDLS, CDR2 YYNGEE, per germline. Trimming at V came to 4 bases and at J to 4 bases, leaving 4 bases not matched to a gene.

V usage is TRBV29-1 and J usage is TRBJ2-6; no clear D gene. Germline assignment: CDR1 SQVTM and CDR2 ANQGSEA. Trimming pared 3 bases from V and 8 bases from J, leaving 5 bases between. This CDR3 region has 11 residues. CDR3 in DNA: TGCAGCGTTGATGAGACCAACGTCCTGACTTTC. It encodes CSVDETNVLTF. Variable domain in full (rest from reference TRBV29-1 and TRBJ2-6): SAVISQKPSRDICQRGTSLTIQCQVDSQVTMMFWYRQQPGQSLTLIATANQGSEATYESGFVIDKFPISRPNLTFSTLTVSNMSPEDSSIYLCSVDETNVLTFGAGSRLTVL.

CDR3 sequence reads: CASSLPSRTGTEAFF. The CDR3 DNA is TGTGCCAGCAGTTTGCCCAGCAGAACGGGGACTGAAGCTTTCTTT. The chain uses TRBV28 and TRBJ1-1, with D unclear. The germline V gene has CDR1 MDHEN and CDR2 SYDVKM. V lost 3 bases and J 5 bases, leaving 16 bases between the germline ends. The CDR3 runs 15 residues.

This clone was recorded once. The chain uses TRBV6-4 and TRBJ2-2, with TRBD2 matching over 8 bases. Trimming removed 4 bases from V and 3 bases from J; junction bases left unmatched: 1. This CDR3 spans 14 amino acids. Germline CDR1 MRHNA, CDR2 SNTAGT. Written as DNA, the CDR3 is TGTGCCAGCAGTGTCGGGGGGGACACCGGGGAGCTGTTTTTT. This encodes CASSVGGDTGELFF.

CDR3 in amino acids: CASSQVATGAGYTF. For the CDR3, the DNA is TGCGCCAGCAGCCAAGTAGCGACAGGGGCCGGCTACACCTTC. The J gene is TRBJ1-2, the V gene TRBV4-1; 8 bases fit TRBD1. The ends lost 1 base at V and 8 bases at J; junction bases unmatched: 6. This CDR3 comprises 14 residues. CDR1 is MGHRA and CDR2 is YSYEKL in the germline V gene.

The chain couples TRBV5-4 to TRBJ2-1; no firm D call. The CDR3 is 15 residues long. Germline V lookup: CDR1 SGHNT, CDR2 YYREEE (reference sequence). V gave up 0 bases and J gave up 0 bases, with 7 bases separating them. The CDR3 is CASSLDSGSYNEQFF. The CDR3 coding sequence is TGTGCCAGCAGCTTGGACTCAGGCTCCTACAATGAGCAGTTCTTC.

The V call is TRBV4-2, the J call TRBJ2-3; 7 positions match TRBD1. Trimming took 9 bases from V and 0 from J; bases not matched to a gene: 12. Germline assignment: CDR1 LGHNA and CDR2 YNFKEQ. The CDR3 has 16 residues. CDR3 DNA sequence: TGTGCCAGTAGGGAACACCGGGACAGTAGCACAGATACGCAGTATTTT. Translating it yields CASREHRDSSTDTQYF.

V and J are TRBV9 and TRBJ1-6; 7 nucleotides match TRBD1. The germline V gene encodes CDR1 SGDLS and CDR2 YYNGEE. The CDR3 extends over 17 amino acids. V lost 3 bases to trimming and J lost 12 bases; unmatched junction nucleotides: 18. CDR3 nucleotides: TGTGCCAGCAGCGCCGAGGCCACCGGGACAGCCGTCCAACCCCTCCACTTT. Translation gives CASSAEATGTAVQPLHF.